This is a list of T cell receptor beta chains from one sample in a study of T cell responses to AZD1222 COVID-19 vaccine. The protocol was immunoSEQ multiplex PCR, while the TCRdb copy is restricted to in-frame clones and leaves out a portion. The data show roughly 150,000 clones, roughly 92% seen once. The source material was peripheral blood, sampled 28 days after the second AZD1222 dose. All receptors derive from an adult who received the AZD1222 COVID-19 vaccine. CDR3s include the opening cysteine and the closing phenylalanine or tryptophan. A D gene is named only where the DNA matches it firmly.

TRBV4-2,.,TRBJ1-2,CASSQVSGRYGYTF
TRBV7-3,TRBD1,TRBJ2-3,CASSPGGVGAIDTQYF
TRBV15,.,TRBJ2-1,CATSKRGGRSYNEQFF
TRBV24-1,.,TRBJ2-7,CATKGGPAPTEQYF
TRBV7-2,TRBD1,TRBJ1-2,CASSLGQGKIISNGYTF
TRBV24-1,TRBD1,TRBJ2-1,CATSDPGPGGPSNEQFF
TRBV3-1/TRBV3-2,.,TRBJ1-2,CASSPRPAVRGYTF
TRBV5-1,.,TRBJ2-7,CASSLVGTFYEQYF
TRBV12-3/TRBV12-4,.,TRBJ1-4,CASSWGGEKLFF
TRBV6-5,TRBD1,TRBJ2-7,CASSLDRVVDEQYF
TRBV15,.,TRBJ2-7,CATSGAWGSPSYEQYF
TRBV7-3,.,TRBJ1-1,CASSLAGRTEAFF
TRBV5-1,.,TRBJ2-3,CASSPLETARRTDTQYF
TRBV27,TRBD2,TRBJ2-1,CASSLSRRGGSYNEQFF
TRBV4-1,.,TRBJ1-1,CASSQQRTGLEAFF
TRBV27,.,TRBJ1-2,CASRQAGANYGYTF
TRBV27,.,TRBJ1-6,CASSFMVEDNSPLHF
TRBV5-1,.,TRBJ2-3,CASTQLTSTDTQYF
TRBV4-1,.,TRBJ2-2,CASGFGENTGELFF
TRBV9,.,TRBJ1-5,CASKDRPPYQPQHF
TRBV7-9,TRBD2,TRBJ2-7,CASSPLTSGSYEQYF
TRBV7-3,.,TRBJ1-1,CASSLGLATEAFF